This is a list of T cell receptor beta chains from one sample in a study of T cells in Graves' hyperthyroidism and ophthalmopathy. MiXCR, applied by TCRdb to the multiplex PCR reads, yields one record per CDR3 protein. The data show fewer than 700,000 distinct CDR3 sequences, around 16% seen once. The sequencing input was blood. Receptors originate from a woman in her twenties or thirties with Graves' hyperthyroidism. CDR3s include the opening cysteine and the closing phenylalanine or tryptophan. D genes are given only for firm matches. Clone size, where shown, is once, few, many, or a class for clones that have expanded.

TRBV11-2	-	TRBJ2-1	many	TGTGCCAGCAGGACAGCAAACTCCTACAATGAGCAGTTCTTC	CASRTANSYNEQFF
TRBV24-1	TRBD2	TRBJ2-3	-	TGTGCCACCAGTGAAGTTCGGGCTAGCGGGATGAAAGATACGCAGTATTTT	CATSEVRASGMKDTQYF
TRBV27	-	TRBJ1-6	many	TGTGCCAGCAGCCGAGGGAATTCCTATAATTCACCCCTCCACTTT	CASSRGNSYNSPLHF
TRBV15	-	TRBJ2-5	few	TGTGCCACCAGCAGAGATTTGGGGGGAGAGACCCAGTACTTC	CATSRDLGGETQYF
TRBV5-5	-	TRBJ2-3	many	TGTGCCAGCAGCTTGATGGTGGGAACCACAGATACGCAGTATTTT	CASSLMVGTTDTQYF
TRBV5-1	-	TRBJ2-7	many	TGCGCCAGCAGAACACATTGGGAGACGTACGAGCAGTACTTC	CASRTHWETYEQYF
TRBV3-1	-	TRBJ2-7	many	TGTGCCAGCAGCCTTTTGCTTGGGGGCGGGCAGTACTTC	CASSLLLGGGQYF
TRBV30	-	TRBJ2-3	many	TGTGCCTGGAGTGTAGGACTCGCTACGAGTACGCAGTATTTT	CAWSVGLATSTQYF
TRBV24-1	TRBD1	TRBJ2-1	many	TGTGCCACCAGTGATTCCCGGGACAGGGGGATCAATGAGCAGTTCTTC	CATSDSRDRGINEQFF
TRBV12-3/TRBV12-4	TRBD2	TRBJ2-7	-	TGTGCCAGCAGTTTCACGGGAGGGCCAGAGGGAGAGCAGTACTTC	CASSFTGGPEGEQYF
TRBV6-1	-	TRBJ2-4	few	TGTGCCAGCTCCAATAGGCTAGGCATTCAGTACTTC	CASSNRLGIQYF
TRBV7-2	TRBD1	TRBJ2-5	many	TGTGCCAGCAGCCGCCCGACAGGGCAAGAGACCCAGTACTTC	CASSRPTGQETQYF
TRBV6-5	-	TRBJ1-3	once	TGTGCCAGCAGTTCTACGGACCGTGCGACTCCCACCATATATTTT	CASSSTDRATPTIYF
TRBV27	TRBD1	TRBJ1-1	few	TGTGCCAGCAGTTACAGGGGGCCTTACACTGAAGCTTTCTTT	CASSYRGPYTEAFF
TRBV14	TRBD1	TRBJ2-1	-	TGTGCCAGCAGCCTACTTCCGGGACAGGGGGCAAATGAGCAGTTCTTC	CASSLLPGQGANEQFF
TRBV2	-	TRBJ1-1	many	TGTGCCAGCAAACTACGAACGGGGACTGAAGCTTTCTTT	CASKLRTGTEAFF
TRBV4-1	TRBD1	TRBJ1-1	few	TGCGCCAGCAGCCGGATCGGGGACAGGGGAGGCACTGAAGCTTTCTTT	CASSRIGDRGGTEAFF
TRBV30	-	TRBJ1-2	-	TGTGCCTGGAGTAAAAACTGGGAGATGCATGGCTACACCTTC	CAWSKNWEMHGYTF
TRBV9	-	TRBJ1-1	-	TGTGCCAGCAGCGTAGAGGGGACATTGAACACTGAAGCTTTCTTT	CASSVEGTLNTEAFF
TRBV11-2	-	TRBJ2-2	many	TGTGCCAGCAGCTTAGGGGGAATCAACACCGGGGAGCTGTTTTTT	CASSLGGINTGELFF
TRBV30	TRBD1	TRBJ1-1	-	TGTGCCTGGAGTGTCGACAGGGGGCGAGGAAGCACTGAAGCTTTCTTT	CAWSVDRGRGSTEAFF
TRBV5-6	TRBD1	TRBJ1-2	few	TGTGCCAGCGAACCGGGACAGGGGAACTATGGCTACACCTTC	CASEPGQGNYGYTF
TRBV30	TRBD1	TRBJ2-1	-	TGTGCCTGGAGGGCCGGGACAGGATGGAATGAGCAGTTCTTC	CAWRAGTGWNEQFF
TRBV11-2	-	TRBJ2-7	many	TGTGCCAGCAGCTTAGATCAAATGTTCGTCTACGAGCAGTACTTC	CASSLDQMFVYEQYF
TRBV6-1	-	TRBJ2-5	many	TGTGCCAGCAGCCCCGGGGATGGGGGCGAGACCCAGTACTTC	CASSPGDGGETQYF
TRBV5-1	-	TRBJ2-7	-	TGCGCCAGCAGCTTGGATGGAAGCGGAGAAGGCTACGAGCAGTACTTC	CASSLDGSGEGYEQYF
TRBV18	-	TRBJ1-2	few	TGTGCCAGCTCACCTTCAGGGACGACGAACTATGGCTACACCTTC	CASSPSGTTNYGYTF
TRBV19	-	TRBJ1-2	-	TGTGCCAGTAGTATCGGCCAGGGGAGCTATGGCTACACCTTC	CASSIGQGSYGYTF
TRBV20-1	TRBD2	TRBJ2-5	many	TGCAGTGCTAGGGAGCGGGAGGCACAAGAGACCCAGTACTTC	CSAREREAQETQYF
TRBV10-3	TRBD2	TRBJ2-3	-	TGTGCCATCATGGATCCGGCGGGAGTTGACACAGATACGCAGTATTTT	CAIMDPAGVDTDTQYF
TRBV7-2	-	TRBJ2-7	many	TGTGCCAGCAGCTCATGGGCAGGGCTCTACGAGCAGTACTTC	CASSSWAGLYEQYF
TRBV15	-	TRBJ1-1	-	TGTGCCGTCCTAATTGGCACTGAAGCTTTCTTT	CAVLIGTEAFF
TRBV25-1	-	TRBJ1-6	-	TGTGCCAGCAGTGAAACCGACTCACCCCTCCACTTT	CASSETDSPLHF
TRBV20-1	TRBD2	TRBJ2-1	many	TGCAGTGCTAGAGAAATGGGGAGGGCCGTTGAGCAGTTCTTC	CSAREMGRAVEQFF
TRBV7-2	-	TRBJ1-4	-	TGTGCCAGCAGCTTAGGTCCGGGATTAATCGAAAAACTGTTTTTT	CASSLGPGLIEKLFF
TRBV11-2	TRBD2	TRBJ2-1	many	TGTGCCAGCAGCTTAGGTTTTAGCGGGAGAAGTCATGAGCAGTTCTTC	CASSLGFSGRSHEQFF
TRBV29-1	TRBD1	TRBJ2-7	-	TGCAGCGCCGGACAGGCTACCTACGAGCAGTACTTC	CSAGQATYEQYF
TRBV12-3/TRBV12-4	TRBD2	TRBJ2-1	many	TGTGCCAGCACCACCCGGAGATGGGGGACTAAAGACAATGAGCAGTTCTTC	CASTTRRWGTKDNEQFF
TRBV10-3	-	TRBJ2-1	many	TGTGCCATCAGTGAGATTGGGAACGGGTACAATGAGCAGTTCTTC	CAISEIGNGYNEQFF
TRBV4-1	TRBD1	TRBJ2-2	-	TGCGCCAGCAGCCAAGTCGGACAGGGGGCGGGCACCGGGGAGCTGTTTTTT	CASSQVGQGAGTGELFF
TRBV5-6	-	TRBJ1-6	-	TGTGCCAGCAGCTTGACCAGGGTGAGGAATTCACCCCTCCACTTT	CASSLTRVRNSPLHF
TRBV19	-	TRBJ2-2	-	TGTGCCAGTAGTCCCTCGACGTTAAACACCGGGGAGCTGTTTTTT	CASSPSTLNTGELFF
TRBV7-9	TRBD1	TRBJ2-1	many	TGTGCCAGCAGCTCACACTCCGGGACAGAGTTTTACAATGAGCAGTTCTTC	CASSSHSGTEFYNEQFF
TRBV18	-	TRBJ1-4	-	TGTGCCAGCTCACCGACGTCACCCGGGGGGAGTGAAAAACTGTTTTTT	CASSPTSPGGSEKLFF
TRBV25-1	-	TRBJ2-7	once	TGTGCCAGCAGTCAAGGGGCCTACGAGCGGTACTTC	CASSQGAYERYF
TRBV27	TRBD1	TRBJ2-7	many	TGTGCCAGCAGTCCCCAAGACAGGGTTCACGAGCAGTACTTC	CASSPQDRVHEQYF
TRBV28	TRBD2	TRBJ2-7	few	TGTGCCAGCAGCTCAAATTCCGGACTAGTAGAGTACGAGCAGTACTTC	CASSSNSGLVEYEQYF
TRBV15	-	TRBJ1-5	-	TGTGCCACCAGCAGAGGTGGTCAGCCCCAGCATTTT	CATSRGGQPQHF
TRBV12-3/TRBV12-4	-	TRBJ1-5	-	TGTGCCAGCAGTTTAACGGCAGGTCCTCAGCCCCAGCATTTT	CASSLTAGPQPQHF
TRBV20-1	-	TRBJ2-5	many	TGCAGTGCAATACAGCCTAGCTCAGGAGAGACCCAGTACTTC	CSAIQPSSGETQYF
TRBV24-1	TRBD1	TRBJ2-1	few	TGTGCCACCAGTAGTACAGGGGGTAATACCGGGACCCGGGGATCCTACAATGAGCAGTTCTTC	CATSSTGGNTGTRGSYNEQFF
TRBV20-1	-	TRBJ2-4	-	TGCAGTGCTAGATCAGGGCCGAGAGCCAAAAACATTCAGTACTTC	CSARSGPRAKNIQYF
TRBV10-3	-	TRBJ2-3	few	TGTGCCATCAGTGAGTCGGGGGGAGGAGTGCAGTATTTT	CAISESGGGVQYF
TRBV20-1	TRBD1	TRBJ2-5	many	TGCAGTGCTATCCGGGACAGACAAGAGACCCAGTACTTC	CSAIRDRQETQYF
TRBV27	-	TRBJ1-2	many	TGTGCCAGCAGACCCGGGACGGGCTATGGCTACACCTTC	CASRPGTGYGYTF
TRBV20-1	TRBD2	TRBJ2-7	-	TGCAGTGCCCGACGACTAGCGGGGTTTTACGAGCAGTACTTC	CSARRLAGFYEQYF
TRBV20-1	-	TRBJ2-1	-	TGCAGTGCTAGACTAGCGAATTACAATGAGCAGTTCTTC	CSARLANYNEQFF
TRBV12-3/TRBV12-4	-	TRBJ1-2	-	TGTGCCAGCAGTCTACAGGGCCCGGATGGCTACACCTTC	CASSLQGPDGYTF
TRBV7-9	TRBD2	TRBJ2-5	few	TGTGCCAGCACCGGGAGGGGAGAGACCCAGTACTTC	CASTGRGETQYF
TRBV5-1	TRBD1	TRBJ1-3	-	TGCGCCAGCAGCCCCAGGGGGCCCTCTGGAAACACCATATATTTT	CASSPRGPSGNTIYF